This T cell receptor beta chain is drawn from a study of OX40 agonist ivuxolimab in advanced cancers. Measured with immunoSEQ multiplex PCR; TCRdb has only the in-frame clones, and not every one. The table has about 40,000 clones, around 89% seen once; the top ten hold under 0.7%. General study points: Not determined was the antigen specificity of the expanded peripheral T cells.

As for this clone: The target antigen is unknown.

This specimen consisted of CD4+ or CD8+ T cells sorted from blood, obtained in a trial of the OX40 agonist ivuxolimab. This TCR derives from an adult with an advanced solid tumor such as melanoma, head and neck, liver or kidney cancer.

The CDR3 region has the DNA TGTGCCACCTCCATGGGGGGACAGAGGTCGACCGAGCAGTACTTC. This encodes CATSMGGQRSTEQYF. The chain uses TRBV2 and TRBJ2-7; a weak D match, TRBD1 (7 bases). Deletions cut 10 bases from V and 6 bases from J, with 25 bases between. This CDR3 comprises 15 residues. Germline-derived CDR1 and CDR2 are SNHLY and FYNNEI. The entire variable domain, with the rest obtained from reference TRBV2 and TRBJ2-7, is as follows: EPEVTQTPSHQVTQMGQEVILRCVPISNHLYFYWYRQILGQKVEFLVSFYNNEISEKSEIFDDQFSVERPDGSNFTLKIRSTKLEDSAMYFCATSMGGQRSTEQYFGPGTRLTVT.